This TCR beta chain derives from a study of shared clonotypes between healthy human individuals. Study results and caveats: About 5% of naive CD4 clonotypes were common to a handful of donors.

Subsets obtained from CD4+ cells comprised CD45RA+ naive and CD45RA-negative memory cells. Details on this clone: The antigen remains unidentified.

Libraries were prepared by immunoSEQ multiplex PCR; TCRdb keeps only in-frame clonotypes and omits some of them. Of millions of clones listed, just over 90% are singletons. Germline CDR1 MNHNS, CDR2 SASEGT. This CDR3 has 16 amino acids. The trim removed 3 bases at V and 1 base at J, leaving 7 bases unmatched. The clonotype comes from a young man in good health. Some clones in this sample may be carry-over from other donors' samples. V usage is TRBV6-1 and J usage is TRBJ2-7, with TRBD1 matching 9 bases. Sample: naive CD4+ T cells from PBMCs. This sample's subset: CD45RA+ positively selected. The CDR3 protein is CASSEFGQGYSYEQYF. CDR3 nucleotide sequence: TGTGCCAGCAGTGAGTTTGGACAGGGGTATTCCTACGAGCAGTACTTC.